This passage covers 27 T cell receptor beta chains from one sample sequenced in a study of cytomegalovirus exposure and HLA in healthy donors. Profiling relied on immunoSEQ multiplex PCR, and the TCRdb table lists in-frame clones only, not all of them. The data contain 150,000 to 180,000 clones, about 86% of them singletons. Specimen: PBMCs. These TCRs come from a human donor in good health.

The genes are TRBV30 and TRBJ2-4; 7 positions match TRBD2. Germline V gene lookup returns CDR1 GTSNPN and CDR2 SVGIG (reference sequence). The CDR3 consists of 14 residues. J lost 3 bases, V lost 1 base, and 3 bases had no gene match. CDR3 protein: CAWSGEGSKNIQYF. Here the CDR3 DNA reads TGTGCCTGGAGTGGGGAGGGAAGCAAAAACATTCAGTACTTC.

This clone was seen once. The chain uses TRBV5-1 and TRBJ1-4, with D perhaps TRBD1 (5 bases). V was shortened by 6 bases and J by 0 bases, with 9 bases between the two germline ends. Germline CDR1 is SGHRS and CDR2 is YFSETQ. This CDR3 is built from 14 residues. The CDR3 loop is CASNKGATNEKLFF. In nucleotides, the CDR3 is TGCGCCAGCAATAAAGGGGCAACTAATGAAAAACTGTTTTTT.

The V call is TRBV6-1, the J call TRBJ1-5, with a possible D match to TRBD1 (5 bases). The CDR3 has 15 amino acids. V lost 1 base and J 6 bases, leaving 13 bases between the germline ends. Germline values: CDR1 MNHNS, CDR2 SASEGT. The CDR3 DNA sequence: TGTGCCAGCAGTGAAGTAAGCAGGGCAAGTCAGCCCCAGCATTTT. It translates to CASSEVSRASQPQHF.

The chain is built from TRBV19 and TRBJ2-3; 8 positions match TRBD2. V gave up 7 bases and J gave up 5 bases; unmatched junction bases: 8. Looked up from germline, CDR1 is LNHDA and CDR2 is SQIVND (reference sequence). This CDR3 spans 14 amino acids. The DNA for the CDR3 is TGTGCCAGTACTTTAGCGGGGCCAAAAGATACGCAGTATTTT. Its translation is CASTLAGPKDTQYF.

This chain connects TRBV27 to TRBJ2-3; 8 positions agree with TRBD1. Unmatched junction bases numbered 11, after V lost 8 bases and J lost 1 base. Per germline, CDR1 MNHEY and CDR2 SMNVEV (reference sequence). The CDR3 is 16 residues long. The CDR3 DNA reads as TGTGCCAGCTCCTCTCAGGGGGCGATTGGCACAGATACGCAGTATTTT. This gives the protein CASSSQGAIGTDTQYF.

The chain joins TRBV7-9 to TRBJ2-3; 8 bases match TRBD2. The CDR3 spans 16 residues. Germline V gene data show CDR1 as SEHNR and CDR2 as FQNEAQ (reference sequence). The V segment lost 5 bases and the J segment 1 base; nucleotides outside the gene matches: 8. CDR3 protein: CASSRGGAGRTDTQYF. CDR3 nucleotide sequence: TGTGCCAGCAGCCGGGGGGGAGCGGGGCGCACAGATACGCAGTATTTT.

The V and J genes are TRBV6-5 and TRBJ1-3; TRBD1 agrees at 7 bases. The CDR3 has 15 amino acids. Germline V CDR1 and CDR2: MNHEY, SVGAGI. V gave up 5 bases and J gave up 5 bases; unmatched junction bases: 9. CDR3 in amino acids: CASSKRQGGRNTIYF. The CDR3 DNA is TGTGCCAGCAGTAAGAGACAGGGCGGGAGAAACACCATATATTTT.

This sequence joins TRBV9 and TRBJ2-2; D unresolved. Looked up from germline, CDR1 is SGDLS and CDR2 is YYNGEE. The CDR3 runs to 13 residues. Trimming cost V 7 bases and J 1 base, with 8 bases left between them. Here the CDR3 DNA reads TGTGCCAGCGCCACGGGGAACACCGGGGAGCTGTTTTTT. It specifies CASATGNTGELFF.

The chain joins TRBV9 to TRBJ2-3; D remains unclear. The germline V and J ends were trimmed by 0 bases and 6 bases, with 11 bases remaining between them. The CDR3 is 14 amino acids. Germline-derived CDR1 and CDR2 are SGDLS and YYNGEE. CDR3 bases: TGTGCCAGCAGCGTAGACCCTAGGCCCGATACGCAGTATTTT. This sequence encodes CASSVDPRPDTQYF.

The rearrangement links TRBV9 to TRBJ1-6, with unresolved D. CDR3 length: 15 residues. The germline gives CDR1 SGDLS, CDR2 YYNGEE. V dropped 3 bases and J dropped 0 bases, with 7 bases sitting between them. CDR3 residues: CASSESSSYNSPLHF. The DNA for the CDR3 is TGTGCCAGCAGCGAGAGTAGCTCCTATAATTCACCCCTCCACTTT. Variable domain in full (rest from reference TRBV9 and TRBJ1-6): DSGVTQTPKHLITATGQRVTLRCSPRSGDLSVYWYQQSLDQGLQFLIQYYNGEERAKGNILERFSAQQFPDLHSELNLSSLELGDSALYFCASSESSSYNSPLHFGNGTRLTVT.

The genes are TRBV19 and TRBJ1-3; perhaps TRBD1 as D (5 bases). Germline CDR1 LNHDA, CDR2 SQIVND (reference sequence). V shed 5 bases and J shed 0 bases, with 11 bases lying between them. The CDR3 sequence is 15 residues long. In DNA form, the CDR3 reads TGTGCCAGTAGTCCAGGGAGGTTCTCTGGAAACACCATATATTTT. It specifies CASSPGRFSGNTIYF.

J is TRBJ1-5 and V is TRBV10-2; a weak D match, TRBD1 (5 bases). Deletions cut 8 bases from V and 8 bases from J, with 22 bases between. Germline assignment: CDR1 WSHSY and CDR2 SAAADI. The CDR3 contains 15 residues. CDR3 sequence: CASSPGRGGSEPQHF. The CDR3 DNA sequence: TGCGCCAGCTCCCCGGGGAGGGGAGGAAGTGAGCCCCAGCATTTT.

The rearrangement joins TRBV7-9 to TRBJ2-7; TRBD1 matches at 8 bases. The CDR3 is made up of 15 amino acids. The germline CDR1 and CDR2 sequences are SEHNR and FQNEAQ (reference sequence). Trimming at V came to 3 bases and at J to 1 base, leaving 5 bases not matched to a gene. CDR3 in amino acids: CASSFQQGDSYEQYF. The CDR3 DNA follows: TGTGCCAGCAGCTTCCAACAGGGGGATTCCTACGAGCAGTACTTC.

This clone was detected only a few times. The rearrangement uses TRBV4-2 and TRBJ2-2, with 9 bases matching TRBD2. Germline loops: CDR1 LGHNA, CDR2 YNFKEQ. V shed 0 bases, J shed 4 bases, and the junction held 6 bases outside the gene matches. This CDR3 contains 17 residues. CDR3 residues: CASSQEVAGVSTGELFF. The CDR3 region has the DNA TGTGCCAGCAGCCAAGAGGTAGCGGGAGTTAGCACCGGGGAGCTGTTTTTT.

The chain combines TRBV6-6 with TRBJ1-1; TRBD1 matches 7 bases. Germline V gives CDR1 MNHNY, CDR2 SVGAGI (reference sequence). This CDR3 spans 15 amino acids. Trimming cost V 8 bases and J 0 bases; bases outside gene matches: 9. The CDR3 sequence is CASLGTVRMNTEAFF. CDR3 DNA sequence: TGTGCCAGCCTTGGGACAGTCCGAATGAACACTGAAGCTTTCTTT.

This clone has only a few counts. The CDR3 region is CASSDYRGDYGYTF. DNA of the CDR3: TGTGCCAGCAGTGACTACAGGGGGGACTATGGCTACACCTTC. This chain joins TRBV2 and TRBJ1-2; TRBD1 matches at 8 bases. CDR3 size: 14 residues. The germline V gene has CDR1 SNHLY and CDR2 FYNNEI. The J segment lost 3 bases and the V segment lost 3 bases, leaving 3 bases of the junction unmatched.

V is TRBV2 and J is TRBJ1-2, with 9 positions matching TRBD1. The CDR3 contains 12 residues. V trimming: 5 bases; J trimming: 9 bases; junction bases outside the gene matches: 4. Germline CDR1 reads SNHLY; CDR2 reads FYNNEI. The CDR3, as DNA: TGTGCCAGCAGTAACAGGGGGCGTAGCTACACCTTC. As protein: CASSNRGRSYTF.

This chain links TRBV7-6 with TRBJ2-1, with a tentative D call TRBD2 (6 bases). CDR1 and CDR2 (germline): SGHVS, FNYEAQ. The CDR3 has 14 amino acids. V lost 1 base and J lost 12, with 16 bases in between. The CDR3 loop is CASSLGRGAGLQFF. CDR3 in DNA: TGTGCCAGCAGCTTAGGGCGCGGGGCGGGCTTGCAGTTCTTC. Filled out from reference TRBV7-6 and TRBJ2-1, the complete variable domain reads GAGVSQSPRYKVTKRGQDVALRCDPISGHVSLYWYRQALGQGPEFLTYFNYEAQQDKSGLPNDRFSAERPEGSISTLTIQRTEQRDSAMYRCASSLGRGAGLQFFGPGTRLTVL.

This clone was seen only a few times. V usage is TRBV7-3 and J usage is TRBJ1-1; D ambiguous. This CDR3 spans 13 amino acids. Trimming left V 8 bases short and J 0 bases short, with 10 bases between. Germline CDR1 is SGHTA and CDR2 is FQGTGA. The CDR3 DNA sequence: TGTGCCAGCGCACAGAGCATGAACACTGAAGCTTTCTTT. It is translated as CASAQSMNTEAFF.

The rearrangement joins TRBV9 to TRBJ1-2, with 7 bases that match TRBD1. The junction had 6 bases not matched to a gene; V was cut back by 8 bases and J by 2 bases. This CDR3 contains 13 residues. The germline CDR1 and CDR2 sequences are SGDLS and YYNGEE. The CDR3 nucleotides are TGTGCCAGTCAGGGGGAGAAGAACTATGGCTACACCTTC. Amino acids: CASQGEKNYGYTF.

This clone has only one observation. The chain employs TRBV29-1 and TRBJ2-2, with a tentative D call TRBD1 (6 bases). V shed 7 bases and J shed 3 bases, with 15 bases lying between them. Per the germline V gene, CDR1 is SQVTM and CDR2 is ANQGSEA. The CDR3 length is 14 residues. CDR3 protein: CSATTGVDTGELFF. As DNA, the CDR3 is TGCAGCGCGACGACAGGAGTGGACACCGGGGAGCTGTTTTTT.

This chain connects TRBV13 to TRBJ2-3; D remains unclear. CDR3 length: 13 amino acids. CDR1 is PRHDT, CDR2 FYEKMQ, per germline (reference sequence). V was clipped by 4 bases and J by 1 base, with 6 bases between them. The DNA for the CDR3 is TGTGCCAGCAGCTCCAGTCGCACAGATACGCAGTATTTT. Encoded protein: CASSSSRTDTQYF.

The genes are TRBV19 and TRBJ1-5, with D maybe TRBD1 (5 bases). CDR1 and CDR2 from the germline V gene are LNHDA and SQIVND (reference sequence). V dropped 3 bases and J dropped 5 bases, with 11 bases sitting between them. This CDR3 has 14 residues. The CDR3 here is CASSMAGSDQPQHF. The DNA of the CDR3 is TGTGCCAGTAGTATGGCAGGGTCGGATCAGCCCCAGCATTTT.

This chain uses TRBV28 with TRBJ1-1, with TRBD1 identical over 8 bases. The CDR3 is 15 amino acids. V shed 3 bases and J 0 bases; nucleotides not matched to a gene: 3. CDR1 and CDR2 from the germline V gene are MDHEN and SYDVKM. As DNA, the CDR3 is TGTGCCAGCAGTTTTCCAGGGGGCGTGAACACTGAAGCTTTCTTT. Amino acid sequence: CASSFPGGVNTEAFF.

This clone was detected once. The chain joins TRBV14 to TRBJ1-2; possible D gene TRBD1, 6 bases. Germline CDR1 SGHDN, CDR2 FVKESK. The CDR3 length is 15 residues. V lost 4 bases to trimming and J lost 6 bases, with 18 bases between them. The CDR3 spells CASSPLTGPPNGYTF. DNA for the CDR3: TGTGCCAGCAGCCCCCTAACAGGGCCGCCAAATGGCTACACCTTC.

Ten or more counts support this clone. The chain couples TRBV29-1 to TRBJ2-7; D uncertain. Germline V lookup: CDR1 SQVTM, CDR2 ANQGSEA. V lost 1 base to trimming and J lost 3 bases, with 7 bases between them. There are 12 residues in the CDR3. The CDR3 nucleotides are TGCAGCGTTGAAGTTCAGGACTACGAGCAGTACTTC. Translation gives CSVEVQDYEQYF.

This chain's CDR3 is CASSPPLGAYQETQYF. The CDR3 bases are TGTGCCAGCAGCCCGCCTTTGGGGGCGTACCAAGAGACCCAGTACTTC. This chain links TRBV7-9 with TRBJ2-5; D perhaps matches TRBD1 (6 bases). There are 16 residues in the CDR3. Germline-derived CDR1 and CDR2 are SEHNR and FQNEAQ (reference sequence). V lost 5 bases and J 0 bases, leaving 16 bases between the germline ends.